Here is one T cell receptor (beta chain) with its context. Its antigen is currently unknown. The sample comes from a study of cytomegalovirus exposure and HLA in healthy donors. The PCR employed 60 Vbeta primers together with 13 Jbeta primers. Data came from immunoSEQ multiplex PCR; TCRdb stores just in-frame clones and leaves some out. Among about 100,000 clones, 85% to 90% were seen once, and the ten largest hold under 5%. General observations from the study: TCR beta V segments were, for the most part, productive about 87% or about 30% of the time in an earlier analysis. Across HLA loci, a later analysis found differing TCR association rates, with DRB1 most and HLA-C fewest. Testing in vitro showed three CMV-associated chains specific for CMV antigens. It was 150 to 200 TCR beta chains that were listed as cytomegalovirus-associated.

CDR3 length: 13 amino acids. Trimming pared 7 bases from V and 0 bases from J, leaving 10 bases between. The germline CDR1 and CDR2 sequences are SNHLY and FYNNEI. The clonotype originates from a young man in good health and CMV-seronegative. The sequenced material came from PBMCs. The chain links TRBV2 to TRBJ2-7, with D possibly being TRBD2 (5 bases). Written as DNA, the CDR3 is TGTGCCAGCACCCGGGGAGACTCCTACGAGCAGTACTTC. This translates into CASTRGDSYEQYF.